The 12 T cell receptor beta chains reported below all come from one sample, sequenced in a study of memory CD4+ T cells and cytomegalovirus serostatus. Libraries were prepared by immunoSEQ multiplex PCR; TCRdb keeps only in-frame clonotypes and omits some of them. The sample lists over 60,000 clones, 82% occurring once. The sort gate was single viable CD3+CD4+CD8-CD45RO+ cells for memory CD4+ T cells. The sequencing sample was made of memory CD4+ T cells from blood. These receptors were collected from an adult in good health and CMV-seronegative.

This clone was detected a few times. This chain uses TRBV6-1 with TRBJ1-1; no firm D call. The CDR3 runs to 13 residues. V lost 7 bases, J lost 5 bases, and 14 bases lay in between. Germline assignment: CDR1 MNHNS and CDR2 SASEGT. The DNA for the CDR3 is TGTGCCAGCAATCCCGCCCGGGTTACTGAAGCTTTCTTT. Protein product: CASNPARVTEAFF.

The chain is built from TRBV5-1 and TRBJ2-4; no clear D. This CDR3 is 14 amino acids long. V gave up 0 bases and J gave up 4 bases, with 8 bases separating them. Germline CDR1 and CDR2: SGHRS and YFSETQ. The CDR3 DNA reads TGCGCCAGCAGCTTGGAACTGGAGAAAAACATTCAGTACTTC. Residues: CASSLELEKNIQYF.

The chain is built from TRBV15 and TRBJ1-4, with TRBD1 matching 8 bases. Germline CDR1 is LNHNV and CDR2 is YYDKDF (reference sequence). The CDR3 is made up of 14 amino acids. V dropped 5 bases and J dropped 5; count of bases not matched to a gene: 4. The CDR3, as DNA: TGTGCCACCAGCGGTGGACAGGGCAATGAAAAACTGTTTTTT. The encoded protein is CATSGGQGNEKLFF.

This rearrangement joins TRBV6-5 to TRBJ1-5; maybe TRBD1 (6 bases). V was clipped by 6 bases and J by 2 bases, with 14 bases between them. Germline V gene data show CDR1 as MNHEY and CDR2 as SVGAGI. This CDR3 contains 15 residues. CDR3 in DNA: TGTGCCAGCAGCCTCGGGGGCGGGGGCAATCAGCCCCAGCATTTT. Its protein is CASSLGGGGNQPQHF.

The rearrangement links TRBV29-1 to TRBJ2-1, with 8 bases that match TRBD2. This CDR3 has 14 residues. V gave up 7 bases and J gave up 10 bases; unmatched junction bases: 15. Germline loops: CDR1 SQVTM, CDR2 ANQGSEA. In nucleotides, the CDR3 is TGCAGCGACTGCCCAGCGGGAGCGGAGAGGGAGCAGTTCTTC. Amino acid sequence: CSDCPAGAEREQFF.

The gene calls are TRBV28 and TRBJ2-6, with 7 bases fitting TRBD1. The CDR3 spans 15 residues. Trimming cost V 6 bases and J 2 bases; bases outside gene matches: 4. CDR1 and CDR2 from the germline V gene are MDHEN and SYDVKM. The CDR3 nucleotides read TGTGCCAGCAGCGAGGGGGCGGCTGGGGCCAACGTCCTGACTTTC. Residues: CASSEGAAGANVLTF.

The chain is built from TRBV5-1 and TRBJ2-1; no clear D gene. The CDR3 runs 15 residues. The germline gives CDR1 SGHRS, CDR2 YFSETQ. V was cut by 0 bases and J by 2 bases, with 9 bases left in between. The CDR3, as DNA: TGCGCCAGCAGCTTGGATGGAGCTACCTACAATGAGCAGTTCTTC. Amino acids: CASSLDGATYNEQFF.

This chain joins TRBV3-1 (or the pseudogene TRBV3-2) and TRBJ1-2; D is unresolved. V lost 11 bases, J lost 10 bases, and 11 bases lay in between. The CDR3 runs 9 residues. CDR1 and CDR2 (germline): LGHDT, YNNKEL (reference sequence). The CDR3 DNA reads as TGTGCCCGCGAGACGGACTACACCTTC. Amino acid sequence: CARETDYTF.

The chain uses TRBV7-2 and TRBJ2-5; D assignment may be TRBD1 or TRBD2 (6 bases each). CDR3 size: 13 residues. V shed 1 base and J shed 4 bases, with 7 bases lying between them. Germline assignment: CDR1 SGHTA and CDR2 FQGNSA. CDR3 region: CASSLEGGETQYF. CDR3 DNA: TGTGCCAGCAGCTTAGAGGGGGGAGAGACCCAGTACTTC. Using reference TRBV7-2 and TRBJ2-5 for the parts outside the CDR3, the full variable domain is GAGVSQSPSNKVTEKGKDVELRCDPISGHTALYWYRQSLGQGLEFLIYFQGNSAPDKSGLPSDRFSAERTGGSVSTLTIQRTQQEDSAVYLCASSLEGGETQYFGPGTRLLVL.

This chain connects TRBV15 to TRBJ2-3; a possible D gene is TRBD2 (6 bases). The CDR3 extends over 17 amino acids. Between the trimmed V and J ends, which lost 5 bases and 2 bases, there was a span of 20 bases. Per the germline V gene, CDR1 is LNHNV and CDR2 is YYDKDF (reference sequence). For the CDR3, the DNA is TGTGCCACCAGCCGGGGTAACAGGCGGGGCTACACAGATACGCAGTATTTT. Protein product: CATSRGNRRGYTDTQYF.

There are a few counts of this clone. This chain uses TRBV6-5 with TRBJ2-7, with D perhaps TRBD1 (6 bases). V was pared by 5 bases and J by 5 bases, with 13 bases between. Germline-derived CDR1 and CDR2 are MNHEY and SVGAGI. The CDR3 runs to 13 residues. CDR3 in amino acids: CASSNLAGDEQYF. CDR3 DNA: TGTGCCAGCAGTAACCTCGCAGGGGACGAGCAGTACTTC.

This clone is termed medium-sized. The chain combines TRBV7-8 with TRBJ2-5; unclear D gene. Germline-derived CDR1 and CDR2 are SGHVS and FQNEAQ. V shed 1 base and J shed 4 bases, with 10 bases lying between them. The CDR3 sequence is 14 residues long. This CDR3 reads CASSLVVRGETQYF. The CDR3, as DNA: TGTGCCAGCAGCTTAGTGGTCAGAGGAGAGACCCAGTACTTC. Combining the CDR3 with reference TRBV7-8 and TRBJ2-5 gives the whole variable domain GAGVSQSPRYKVAKRGQDVALRCDPISGHVSLFWYQQALGQGPEFLTYFQNEAQLDKSGLPSDRFFAERPEGSVSTLKIQRTQQEDSAVYLCASSLVVRGETQYFGPGTRLLVL.